This T cell receptor (beta chain) emerged from a study of identifying expanded T cells in peripheral blood. Broader study findings: Variance in clone template counts between roughly two-week samples significantly increased with total template count across all healthy donors.

This clone was seen only once. Its specificity is unknown. Trimming at V came to 2 bases and at J to 2 bases, leaving 2 bases not matched to a gene. The CDR3 loop spans 14 amino acids. Germline CDR1 is KGHSH and CDR2 is LQKENI. Profiled with immunoSEQ multiplex PCR; TCRdb holds only in-frame clones, not every one. The sample has 83,000 or so clones; approximately 91% are singletons. No infections or other immune events were documented during collection. Sequences were obtained from blood. The V and J genes are TRBV18 and TRBJ2-5, with 7 bases aligning to TRBD1. This clonotype was obtained from a person aged 18 to 70 in good health. The CDR3 sequence: CASSPTGAQETQYF. CDR3 nucleotide sequence: TGTGCCAGCTCACCAACAGGGGCACAAGAGACCCAGTACTTC. Full variable domain (missing parts from reference TRBV18 and TRBJ2-5): NAGVMQNPRHLVRRRGQEARLRCSPMKGHSHVYWYRQLPEEGLKFMVYLQKENIIDESGMPKERFSAEFPKEGPSILRIQQVVRGDSAAYFCASSPTGAQETQYFGPGTRLLVL.